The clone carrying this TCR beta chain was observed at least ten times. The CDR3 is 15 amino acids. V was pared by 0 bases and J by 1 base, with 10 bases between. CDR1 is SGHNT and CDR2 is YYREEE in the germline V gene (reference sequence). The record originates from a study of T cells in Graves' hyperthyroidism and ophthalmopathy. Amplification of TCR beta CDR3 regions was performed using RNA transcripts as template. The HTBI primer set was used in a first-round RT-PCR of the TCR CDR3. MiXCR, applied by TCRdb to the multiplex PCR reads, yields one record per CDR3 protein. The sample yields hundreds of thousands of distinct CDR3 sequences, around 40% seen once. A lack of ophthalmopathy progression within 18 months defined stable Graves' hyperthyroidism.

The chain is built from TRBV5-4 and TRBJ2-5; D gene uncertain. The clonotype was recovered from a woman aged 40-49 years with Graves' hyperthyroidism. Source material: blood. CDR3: CASSLAGVGQETQYF. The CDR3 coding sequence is TGTGCCAGCAGCTTGGCCGGTGTGGGCCAAGAGACCCAGTACTTC.